This T cell receptor (beta chain) was profiled in a study of T cell responses to AZD1222 COVID-19 vaccine. CDR3 length equals 14 residues. Germline CDR1 is LNHDA and CDR2 is SQIVND (reference sequence). V gave up 7 bases and J gave up 6 bases, with 13 bases separating them. Only in-frame clones appear in the TCRdb table, and some are missing; sequencing was by immunoSEQ multiplex PCR. The table records 70,000 to 90,000 clones, approximately 83% of them present only once. The rearrangement uses TRBV19 and TRBJ1-6, with no clear D. The sequence came from an adult who received the AZD1222 COVID-19 vaccine. The sequenced sample was peripheral blood, obtained 28 days after the second AZD1222 dose. CDR3: CASKGQPLNSPLHF. The CDR3 nucleotides are TGTGCCAGTAAAGGGCAGCCCCTTAATTCACCCCTCCACTTT.